A single sample is the source of the 6 T cell receptor beta chains below, sequenced in a study of glioma-infiltrating T cells. Using RNA template, CDR3s of TCR alpha and beta were amplified with iRepertoire arm-PCR. TCRdb re-derived calls from the multiplex PCR reads in MiXCR, one entry per CDR3 protein. The repertoire consists of approximately 90,000 distinct CDR3 sequences, with 20% to 25% occurring once and the leading ten covering 6.7%. What was sequenced was glioma tissue, nonneoplastic brain tissue, or PBMCs (not recorded which). Receptors were obtained from a human donor with low-grade glioma or glioblastoma, undergoing nonglioma brain surgery, or in good health (not recorded which).

The table lists this clonotype with many counts. The CDR3 bases are TGTGCCAGCAGTTTATCACAGAGAGTGAACACTGAAGCTTTCTTT. Protein product: CASSLSQRVNTEAFF. The V gene is TRBV28, the J gene TRBJ1-1, with unresolved D. Trimming cost V 1 base and J 0 bases, with 9 bases left between them. The CDR3 has 15 amino acids. Per the germline V gene, CDR1 is MDHEN and CDR2 is SYDVKM. Filled out from reference TRBV28 and TRBJ1-1, the complete variable domain reads DVKVTQSSRYLVKRTGEKVFLECVQDMDHENMFWYRQDPGLGLRLIYFSYDVKMKEKGDIPEGYSVSREKKERFSLILESASTNQTSMYLCASSLSQRVNTEAFFGQGTRLTVV.

This clonotype occurred many times. The V call is TRBV20-1, the J call TRBJ1-1; D unresolved. The germline V and J ends were trimmed by 0 bases and 1 base, with 12 bases remaining between them. There are 15 residues in the CDR3. Germline V gene data show CDR1 as DFQATT and CDR2 as SNEGSKA (reference sequence). CDR3 in amino acids: CSARDAARGNTEAFF. Here the CDR3 DNA reads TGCAGTGCTAGAGATGCTGCGCGGGGGAACACTGAAGCTTTCTTT.

The rearrangement uses TRBV9 and TRBJ2-1, with D possibly TRBD2 on 5 matching bases. The CDR3 has 16 residues. Trimming took off 0 bases at V and 4 bases at J, with 14 bases between the two ends. Germline lookup yields CDR1 SGDLS and CDR2 YYNGEE. The CDR3 DNA reads TGTGCCAGCAGCGTAGGGAGCTTAGCGCCTTACAATGAGCAGTTCTTC. As protein: CASSVGSLAPYNEQFF.

This clonotype was detected ten times or more. The chain is built from TRBV20-1 and TRBJ1-3, with unresolved D. Germline V CDR1 and CDR2: DFQATT, SNEGSKA (reference sequence). This CDR3 region has 13 residues. Deletions cut 6 bases from V and 3 bases from J, with 12 bases between. CDR3 coding DNA: TGCAGTGCCCCCTTCCTCGATGGAAACACCATATATTTT. Amino acids: CSAPFLDGNTIYF.

Note on this clonotype: The CDR3 carries no conserved terminal phenylalanine or tryptophan, so it likely arises from a read error. This chain connects TRBV14 to TRBJ2-7, with D unclear. The CDR3 sequence is 12 residues long. V was clipped by 8 bases and J by 6 bases, with 14 bases between them. Germline V gene sequence: CDR1 SGHDN, CDR2 FVKESK. The CDR3 region has the DNA TGTGCCAGCGCGTCTTCGCCCATCGAGCAGTACTCC. Its protein product is CASASSPIEQYS.

This chain connects TRBV20-1 to TRBJ1-2, with TRBD1 matching over 9 bases. The junction had 2 bases not matched to a gene; V was cut back by 6 bases and J by 6 bases. This CDR3 is built from 11 residues. Germline V gives CDR1 DFQATT, CDR2 SNEGSKA (reference sequence). CDR3 DNA: TGCAGTGCCGGGACAGGGAATGGCTACACCTTC. This encodes CSAGTGNGYTF.